This T cell receptor (beta chain) was observed in a study of T-cell memory formation after mild COVID-19 (TCRdb year 2021). For context, the study as a whole: TCR sequence clusters from the two donors were found to be largely donor specific. The cohort was made up of two young adult volunteers, one female and one male, who were previously healthy. T-cell clones expanding and contracting after mild COVID-19 in a couple of donors were tracked by longitudinal TCRalpha and TCRbeta repertoire sequencing. Study-wide conclusions, independent of this receptor: Some responding clones were found in pre-infection memory, which suggests that pre-existing cross-reactive memory T cells took part in the SARS-CoV-2 response. From day 15 to 85, contracting clones showed balanced CD4/CD8 phenotypes, whereas a second wave of clones that expanded from day 15 to 37 leaned towards CD4+. Only two mild cases were covered by the study, and larger cohorts that include severe cases with pre-infection samples were considered necessary. The second-wave clones that peaked on day 37 were not confirmed to be SARS-CoV-2 specific. Contracting CD4+ clones were found mainly in CM and EM memory subsets, while CD8+ clones were enriched in EMRA.

Inclusive of the bounding cysteine and phenylalanine, the CDR3 is 16 residues long. Only the CDR3 portion is preserved as DNA: 48 bases, with reading frame beginning at the first base. The CDR1 and CDR2 encoded by the germline V gene are KGHDR and SFDVKD. A distance of 18 bases separates the germline ends of V and J, which lose 6 bases and 4 bases respectively. The reads were generated on an Illumina NovaSeq 6000. TCRalpha and TCRbeta cDNA libraries were built by 5'RACE with constant-segment primers, adding sample barcodes and unique molecular identifiers. Trizol reagent was used to extract RNA from every sample. The libraries were amplified in two PCR steps, and the second step added a second sample barcode and Illumina TruSeq adapters. The libraries were sequenced on an Illumina NovaSeq using 2 x 150 bp paired-end reads. The authors' pipeline ran thus. Reads were demultiplexed and collapsed into UMI-guided consensus sequences with migec v1.2.7. With mixcr v2.1.11, UMI consensuses were aligned to TRA and TRB V and J templates and assembled into clonotypes. Clonotypes were classified as expanded or contracted when called significant by both edgeR and NoisET, with noise models trained on biological replicates. edgeR calls used a false discovery rate-adjusted p below 0.01 and a log2 fold-change threshold of 1. As an exploratory analysis of dynamics, PCA with hierarchical clustering was applied to max-normalized trajectories of the 1000 most abundant clonotypes. Each responding clone was given a CD4 or CD8 phenotype based on the CD4+ and CD8+ repertoires, which had been sequenced separately. The public reads were run again by TCRdb, first through fastp at Q25 and then through MiXCR, and only productive beta chains were kept. Each CDR3 protein appears once, grouped with its most common genes and DNA. TCRdb assigned the V and J calls; the authors' analysis was not used. This sample is represented by around 250,000 distinct CDR3 sequences; around 15% of them were singletons. The top ten clonotypes cover roughly 20% of the sample.

Ficoll-Paque density gradient centrifugation was the method used to isolate PBMCs. This clonotype was seen a few times. The antigen it binds to is not known. No base quality values were provided; no much bigger clone lies one nucleotide off. Sequencing was done on a sample of PBMCs or a T cell subset sorted from them (not recorded which). This receptor was obtained from a man aged 18-30 years who had mild COVID-19 (a few samples of this study predate the infection). The sample titles of this study are shuffled in the database, so cell type and time point are left out; the donor was told from shared clones. Recombination connected TRBV24-1 to TRBJ2-1; TRBD2 is perhaps the D gene, given 5 matching bases. The sequenced DNA is TGTGCCACCAGTCCGCGACCACGAGGAGGTTACAATGAGCAGTTCTTC. It encodes CATSPRPRGGYNEQFF.